The clone carrying this TCR beta chain was picked up many times. What it recognizes is unknown. These data are taken from a study of regulatory T cells in long-lasting Graves disease. Time point given: newly diagnosed GD, antithyroid drugs for less than 3 months. TCR sequences were obtained from RNA taken from PBMCs. Patients of an endocrinology department in Xi'an, China, were included. V was clipped by 3 bases and J by 7 bases, with 13 bases between them. The germline V gene encodes CDR1 MDHEN and CDR2 SYDVKM. The CDR3 totals 15 residues. The TCR beta library used iRepertoire HTBI primers with Arm-PCR amplification of CDR3. MiXCR, applied by TCRdb to the multiplex PCR reads, yields one record per CDR3 protein. The sample contains around 420,000 distinct CDR3 sequences, roughly 15% of which appear only once. Whole-study results and caveats: Relative to newly diagnosed Graves' patients, persistent ones had lower TCR diversity.

The same specimen was also included in a second study, on T cells in Graves' hyperthyroidism and ophthalmopathy.

J is TRBJ1-6 and V is TRBV28; D remains ambiguous. The receptor's source is a woman between 35 and 50 years old with Graves disease. This sample comprised peripheral blood mononuclear cells (PBMCs), obtained at new diagnosis, from a patient treated with antithyroid drugs. CDR3 sequence: CASSFLGRSNSPLHF. The CDR3 DNA reads TGTGCCAGCAGTTTTCTGGGAAGGAGCAATTCACCCCTCCACTTT.